This T cell receptor beta chain came from a study of T cell clonotyping in hematopoietic cell transplantation. A word on this clone: Its antigen is not known.

TCRdb's copy holds only in-frame clones and misses some; the assay was immunoSEQ multiplex PCR. The top ten hold less than 6.5% of the sample, which has roughly 50,000 clones, 85% to 90% seen once. There are 16 residues in the CDR3. Germline loops: CDR1 MRHNA, CDR2 SNTAGT. The J segment lost 4 bases and the V segment lost 6 bases, leaving 12 bases of the junction unmatched. Regarding time point: recipient sample about 28 days before transplant, after cytoreduction. Samples: about 28 days before transplant, then days 30, 100 and 180 after. The study's findings and limits: Pathologically expanded recipient clonotypes increased progressively from day 30 to day 180 as diversity fell.

The clonotype comes from a man in his fifties or sixties with biphenotypic leukemia. Some clones in this sample may be carry-over from other donors' samples. The chain is built from TRBV6-4 and TRBJ2-7, with TRBD2 identical over 10 bases. Sequenced material: peripheral blood mononuclear cells, taken before stem cell transplant. The CDR3 bases are TGTGCCAGCAGAGGGGTCAGCGGGAGGGCCGCGTACGAGCAGTACTTC. This translates into CASRGVSGRAAYEQYF.